These 29 T cell receptor beta chains originate from one sample sequenced in a study of technical replicates of blood from a few donors. Some clones are missing from TCRdb's copy, which holds only in-frame ones; the method was immunoSEQ multiplex PCR. The sample holds about 70,000 clones, around 96% seen once. Sequenced sample: T cells isolated from PBMCs. These receptors all stem from a human donor in good health.

The chain joins TRBV28 to TRBJ1-1; D remains unclear. The CDR3 is 14 residues long. Germline CDR1 and CDR2: MDHEN and SYDVKM. V was trimmed by 1 base and J by 7 bases, leaving 13 bases between them. CDR3 protein: CASSLFEGMSEAFF. The CDR3 DNA is TGTGCCAGCAGTTTATTTGAGGGTATGAGTGAAGCTTTCTTT.

J is TRBJ1-2 and V is TRBV7-2; D call uncertain. CDR3 length: 15 amino acids. Germline values: CDR1 SGHTA, CDR2 FQGNSA. V was cut by 2 bases and J by 2 bases, with 12 bases left in between. For the CDR3, the DNA is TGTGCCAGCAGCTTATTATTCGGGTTAAACTATGGCTACACCTTC. Translation gives CASSLLFGLNYGYTF. The full variable domain, its missing parts supplied by reference TRBV7-2 and TRBJ1-2, is GAGVSQSPSNKVTEKGKDVELRCDPISGHTALYWYRQSLGQGLEFLIYFQGNSAPDKSGLPSDRFSAERTGGSVSTLTIQRTQQEDSAVYLCASSLLFGLNYGYTFGSGTRLTVV.

J is TRBJ2-1 and V is TRBV6-5; the match to TRBD2 covers 12 bases. Trimming took 4 bases from V and 5 from J; bases not matched to a gene: 6. Germline values: CDR1 MNHEY, CDR2 SVGAGI. This CDR3 spans 16 amino acids. The CDR3 sequence is CASSSSLAGGHNEQFF. Here the CDR3 DNA reads TGTGCCAGCAGTTCCTCACTAGCGGGAGGACACAATGAGCAGTTCTTC.

The chain joins TRBV11-2 to TRBJ1-1, with a possible D match to TRBD1 (5 bases). The ends were cut back, 5 bases at V and 0 bases at J, with 16 bases in the middle. The CDR3 runs to 16 residues. In germline, CDR1 is SGHAT, CDR2 FQNNGV. CDR3 sequence (DNA): TGTGCCAGCAGCCGGATAGGGGTAGAGGTGAACACTGAAGCTTTCTTT. Translating gives CASSRIGVEVNTEAFF.

The chain couples TRBV28 to TRBJ2-7, with D perhaps TRBD1 (6 bases). There are 18 residues in the CDR3. V lost 5 bases to trimming and J lost 2 bases, with 25 bases between them. CDR1 is MDHEN, CDR2 SYDVKM, per germline. CDR3 region: CASSLYRESTRRTYEQYF. For the CDR3, the DNA is TGTGCCAGCAGTCTTTACAGGGAGTCCACGCGAAGAACCTACGAGCAGTACTTC.

The chain recombines TRBV15 with TRBJ1-1; D uncertain. CDR1 and CDR2 (germline): LNHNV, YYDKDF (reference sequence). The CDR3 is made up of 14 amino acids. The ends were cut back, 1 base at V and 4 bases at J, with 10 bases in the middle. CDR3 DNA sequence: TGTGCCACCAGCAGAGGACAATTGCGCACTGAAGCTTTCTTT. Encoded protein: CATSRGQLRTEAFF.

The V gene is TRBV10-3, the J gene TRBJ2-3, with 10 bases aligning to TRBD2. Losses at the gene ends were 2 bases for V and 0 bases for J; bases not matched to a gene: 11. Germline-derived CDR1 and CDR2 are ENHRY and SYGVKD. The CDR3 length is 19 residues. The CDR3 protein is CAISERDSGRPSSTDTQYF. DNA for the CDR3: TGTGCCATCAGTGAGAGAGATAGCGGGAGGCCCTCTAGCACAGATACGCAGTATTTT.

The rearrangement links TRBV2 to TRBJ2-1, with D possibly being TRBD2 (5 bases). The V and J ends lost 6 bases and 1 base respectively, with 10 bases between them. Per germline, CDR1 SNHLY and CDR2 FYNNEI. CDR3 size: 14 residues. CDR3 amino acids: CASRWTLSYNEQFF. DNA of the CDR3: TGTGCCAGCAGGTGGACTCTTTCCTACAATGAGCAGTTCTTC.

The V gene is TRBV5-1, the J gene TRBJ2-2; TRBD1 matches at 8 bases. Germline V gene lookup returns CDR1 SGHRS and CDR2 YFSETQ. There are 16 residues in the CDR3. Trimming removed 0 bases from V and 3 bases from J; junction bases left unmatched: 4. Here the CDR3 reads CASSLVTGGHTGELFF. CDR3 nucleotide sequence: TGCGCCAGCAGCTTGGTCACAGGGGGTCACACCGGGGAGCTGTTTTTT.

The V gene is TRBV9, the J gene TRBJ2-7, with 9 bases fitting TRBD2. The CDR3 extends over 15 amino acids. Per germline, CDR1 SGDLS and CDR2 YYNGEE. The trim removed 4 bases at V and 0 bases at J, leaving 5 bases unmatched. CDR3 in amino acids: CASSSGGQFSYEQYF. Written as DNA, the CDR3 is TGTGCCAGCAGCAGCGGGGGGCAGTTCTCCTACGAGCAGTACTTC. Combining the CDR3 with reference TRBV9 and TRBJ2-7 gives the whole variable domain DSGVTQTPKHLITATGQRVTLRCSPRSGDLSVYWYQQSLDQGLQFLIQYYNGEERAKGNILERFSAQQFPDLHSELNLSSLELGDSALYFCASSSGGQFSYEQYFGPGTRLTVT.

The chain is built from TRBV7-2 and TRBJ2-1; 10 nucleotides match TRBD2. In germline, CDR1 is SGHTA, CDR2 FQGNSA. V lost 2 bases, J lost 0 bases, and 4 bases stayed unmatched. The length of the CDR3 is 17 residues. CDR3 sequence: CASSLLSGRASYNEQFF. The CDR3 bases are TGTGCCAGCAGCTTATTGAGCGGGAGGGCCTCCTACAATGAGCAGTTCTTC.

The chain links TRBV5-4 to TRBJ2-5; possibly TRBD1 for D (6 bases). The CDR3 covers 15 residues. Between the trimmed V and J ends, which lost 2 bases and 1 base, there was a span of 12 bases. Germline V gives CDR1 SGHNT, CDR2 YYREEE (reference sequence). CDR3 protein: CASSLTGIFQETQYF. Written as DNA, the CDR3 is TGTGCCAGCAGCTTAACAGGGATCTTCCAAGAGACCCAGTACTTC.

V is TRBV27 and J is TRBJ2-1, with D unresolved. CDR1 MNHEY and CDR2 SMNVEV come from the germline V gene (reference sequence). V lost 5 bases, J lost 0 bases, and 17 bases lay in between. This CDR3 is 17 amino acids long. This CDR3 is CASSPLTRSSSYNEQFF. CDR3 in DNA: TGTGCCAGCAGTCCCCTCACACGTTCCAGCTCCTACAATGAGCAGTTCTTC.

The chain uses TRBV30 and TRBJ2-6; D may be TRBD1 (6 bases). Germline V lookup: CDR1 GTSNPN, CDR2 SVGIG (reference sequence). The V gene lost 2 bases and the J gene lost 2 bases, with 10 bases spanning the gap. The CDR3 is 15 residues long. The CDR3, as DNA: TGTGCCTGGAGTCGAGGGGGAGCTGGGGCCAACGTCCTGACTTTC. It encodes CAWSRGGAGANVLTF.

The chain employs TRBV19 and TRBJ1-2; 7 nucleotides match TRBD1. The germline V gene has CDR1 LNHDA and CDR2 SQIVND (reference sequence). The V segment lost 4 bases and the J segment 6 bases; nucleotides outside the gene matches: 5. CDR3 length: 13 amino acids. The CDR3 protein is CASSKWDSDGYTF. CDR3 nucleotide sequence: TGTGCCAGTAGTAAGTGGGACAGCGATGGCTACACCTTC.

This rearrangement joins TRBV9 to TRBJ1-1, with 9 bases fitting TRBD1. Germline-derived CDR1 and CDR2 are SGDLS and YYNGEE. The CDR3 totals 13 residues. Unmatched junction bases numbered 5, after V lost 8 bases and J lost 3 bases. CDR3 coding DNA: TGTGCCAGTACAGGGGGCAGAGACACTGAAGCTTTCTTT. It yields the protein CASTGGRDTEAFF.

The chain joins TRBV6-5 to TRBJ2-7; no clear D. The CDR3 has 13 amino acids. Looked up from germline, CDR1 is MNHEY and CDR2 is SVGAGI. Trimming pared 5 bases from V and 1 base from J, leaving 9 bases between. Here the CDR3 DNA reads TGTGCCAGCAGTCTGACACCTTCCTACGAGCAGTACTTC. Its translation is CASSLTPSYEQYF.

The chain employs TRBV10-1 and TRBJ2-7, with TRBD2 matching 10 bases. Per the germline V gene, CDR1 is WNHNN and CDR2 is SYGVQD (reference sequence). This CDR3 spans 17 amino acids. The V gene end was trimmed by 6 bases and the J gene end by 4 bases; junction bases not matched to a gene: 15. CDR3 sequence (DNA): TGCGCCAGCAGCGACGACAGGGGCGAAGCGGGAGGGTACGAGCAGTACTTC. Translating it yields CASSDDRGEAGGYEQYF.

V and J are TRBV30 and TRBJ2-7, with D tentatively TRBD1 (5 bases). The CDR3 totals 14 residues. V lost 2 bases to trimming and J lost 4 bases, with 15 bases between them. The germline CDR1 and CDR2 sequences are GTSNPN and SVGIG (reference sequence). The CDR3: CAWSFAGIGYEQYF. As DNA, the CDR3 is TGTGCCTGGAGTTTCGCAGGGATCGGGTACGAGCAGTACTTC.

This clone has a single count. This chain connects TRBV15 to TRBJ2-1, with D perhaps matching TRBD1 (6 bases). The CDR3 loop spans 15 amino acids. Germline CDR1 is LNHNV and CDR2 is YYDKDF (reference sequence). Trimming shortened V by 0 bases and J by 9 bases, and 15 bases separated the two germline ends. The CDR3 DNA reads TGTGCCACCAGCAGAGAACCCAACCTAGGGGGTGAGCAGTTCTTC. Its translation: CATSREPNLGGEQFF.

The chain has TRBV30 and TRBJ2-7; 8 nucleotides line up with TRBD1. Looked up from germline, CDR1 is GTSNPN and CDR2 is SVGIG (reference sequence). The CDR3 totals 14 residues. Losses at the gene ends were 7 bases for V and 0 bases for J; bases not matched to a gene: 8. The CDR3 reads CASWDRSLSYEQYF. CDR3 sequence (DNA): TGTGCCTCTTGGGACAGGTCTCTCTCCTACGAGCAGTACTTC.

This chain links TRBV2 with TRBJ2-6; TRBD1 might be the D (5 bases). Trimming took 8 bases from V and 0 from J, leaving 8 bases between them. Looked up from germline, CDR1 is SNHLY and CDR2 is FYNNEI. The CDR3 is 14 amino acids. The CDR3 coding sequence is TGTGCCAGCGGGGCCCACTCTGGGGCCAACGTCCTGACTTTC. This encodes CASGAHSGANVLTF.

This clone appeared a single time. The chain is built from TRBV2 and TRBJ2-1; D is possibly TRBD1 (6 bases). CDR1 is SNHLY and CDR2 is FYNNEI in the germline V gene. The V end was cut by 2 bases, the J end by 8 bases, with 16 bases between. The CDR3 totals 15 residues. The chain's CDR3 is CASSEFTGIGDEQFF. The DNA of the CDR3 is TGTGCCAGCAGTGAATTCACAGGGATAGGGGATGAGCAGTTCTTC.

J is TRBJ1-4 and V is TRBV5-4; D is unclear. Between the trimmed V and J ends, which lost 3 bases and 10 bases, there was a span of 19 bases. The germline V gene has CDR1 SGHNT and CDR2 YYREEE (reference sequence). This CDR3 has 15 amino acids. In DNA form, the CDR3 reads TGTGCCAGCAGCTCGAGTAAGGAGGGTTGGGTAAAACTGTTTTTT. Translation gives CASSSSKEGWVKLFF.

This rearrangement joins TRBV21-1 to TRBJ2-7; no check of the table's D call, TRBD1, against the DNA was made. TRBV21-1 is a pseudogene locus. This CDR3 spans 15 amino acids. The chain's CDR3 is CASSKVNRGLHEQYF. Written as DNA, the CDR3 is TGTGCCAGCAGCAAAGTTAACAGGGGGCTCCACGAGCAGTACTTC.

The chain recombines TRBV7-9 with TRBJ2-1; D unclear. V lost 1 base and J 6 bases, leaving 13 bases between the germline ends. Germline V gene sequence: CDR1 SEHNR, CDR2 FQNEAQ (reference sequence). The CDR3 has 15 amino acids. Here the CDR3 reads CASSLGNSRVNEQFF. The CDR3 nucleotides are TGTGCCAGCAGCTTAGGTAATAGCCGAGTCAATGAGCAGTTCTTC.

This chain links TRBV5-1 with TRBJ2-3, with a weak D call TRBD1 (5 bases). The CDR3 has 15 amino acids. Trimming pared 7 bases from V and 1 base from J, leaving 16 bases between. Germline values: CDR1 SGHRS, CDR2 YFSETQ. In DNA form, the CDR3 reads TGCGCCAGCGAATCAGGGATGAGAGGCACAGATACGCAGTATTTT. This gives the protein CASESGMRGTDTQYF.

This sequence joins TRBV6-1 and TRBJ2-3; 8 bases match TRBD2. Trimming cost V 1 base and J 0 bases; bases outside gene matches: 6. There are 17 residues in the CDR3. In germline, CDR1 is MNHNS, CDR2 SASEGT. The chain's CDR3 is CASSEERLAGSTDTQYF. The CDR3 DNA is TGTGCCAGCAGTGAAGAAAGGCTAGCGGGTAGCACAGATACGCAGTATTTT.

This clone was picked up one time. The genes are TRBV4-3 and TRBJ2-3, with 8 bases identical to TRBD2. The CDR3 sequence is 15 residues long. The germline V gene encodes CDR1 LGHNA and CDR2 YSLEER. Germline trimming cut 0 bases from V and 4 bases from J; bases unmatched to any gene: 3. The CDR3 loop is CASSQEGLGADTQYF. In nucleotides, the CDR3 is TGCGCCAGCAGCCAAGAGGGACTAGGGGCAGATACGCAGTATTTT.